This TCR beta chain appears in the sequencing data of a study of T cell responses to AZD1222 COVID-19 vaccine. This CDR3 region has 16 residues. The ends were cut back, 1 base at V and 6 bases at J, with 15 bases in the middle. Germline V CDR1 and CDR2: KGHDR, SFDVKD. Comment on this clone: Its antigen is as yet unknown.

Findings of the study overall: Females outnumbered males among donors, who were mostly white British; clonal diversity was possibly underestimated.

Method: immunoSEQ multiplex PCR; TCRdb's copy keeps in-frame clones and lacks some. The repertoire holds roughly 270,000 clones, 90% to 95% seen once, with roughly 0.6% in the top ten. Sequenced here: peripheral blood, sampled 28 days after the second AZD1222 dose. V usage is TRBV24-1 and J usage is TRBJ2-1; TRBD1 might be the D (6 bases). This clonotype was obtained from an adult who received the AZD1222 COVID-19 vaccine. The CDR3 reads CATSDFGQGNGNEQFF. The CDR3 region has the DNA TGTGCCACCAGTGATTTTGGCCAGGGGAATGGCAATGAGCAGTTCTTC.